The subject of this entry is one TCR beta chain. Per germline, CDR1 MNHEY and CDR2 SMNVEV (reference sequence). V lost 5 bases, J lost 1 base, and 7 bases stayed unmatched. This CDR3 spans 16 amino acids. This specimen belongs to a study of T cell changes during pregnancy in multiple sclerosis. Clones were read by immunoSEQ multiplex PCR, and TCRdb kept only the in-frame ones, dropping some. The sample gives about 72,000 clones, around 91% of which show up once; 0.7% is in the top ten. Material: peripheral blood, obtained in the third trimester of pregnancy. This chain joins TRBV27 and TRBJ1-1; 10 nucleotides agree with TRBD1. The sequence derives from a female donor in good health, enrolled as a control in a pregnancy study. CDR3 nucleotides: TGTGCCAGCAGTCTACTTGGACAGGGGGAGAACACTGAAGCTTTCTTT. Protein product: CASSLLGQGENTEAFF.